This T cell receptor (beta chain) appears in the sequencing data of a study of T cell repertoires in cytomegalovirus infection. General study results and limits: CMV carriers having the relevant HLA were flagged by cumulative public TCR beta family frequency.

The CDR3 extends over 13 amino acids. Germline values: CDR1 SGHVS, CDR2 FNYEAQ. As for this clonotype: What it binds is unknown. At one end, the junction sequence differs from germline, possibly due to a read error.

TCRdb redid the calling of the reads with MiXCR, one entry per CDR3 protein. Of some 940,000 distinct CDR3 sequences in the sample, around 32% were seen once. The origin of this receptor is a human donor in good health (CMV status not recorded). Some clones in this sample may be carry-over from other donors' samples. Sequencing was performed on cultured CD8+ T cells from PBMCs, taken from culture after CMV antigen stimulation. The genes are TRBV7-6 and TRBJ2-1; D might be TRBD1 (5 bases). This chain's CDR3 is CVSKGLSYNEQFF. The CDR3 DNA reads TGTGTCAGCAAGGGGCTCTCCTACAATGAGCAGTTCTTC.